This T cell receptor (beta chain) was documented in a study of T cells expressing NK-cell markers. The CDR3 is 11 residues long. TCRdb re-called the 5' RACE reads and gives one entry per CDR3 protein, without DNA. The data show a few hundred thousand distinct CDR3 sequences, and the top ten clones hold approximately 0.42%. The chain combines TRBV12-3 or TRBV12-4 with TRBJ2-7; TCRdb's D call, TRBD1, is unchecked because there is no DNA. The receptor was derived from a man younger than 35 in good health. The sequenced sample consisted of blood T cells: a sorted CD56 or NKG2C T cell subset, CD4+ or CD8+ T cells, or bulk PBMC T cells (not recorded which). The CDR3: CASSLGHEQYF.